This is a list of T cell receptor beta chains from one sample in a study of blood T cell repertoires in COVID-19. Sequencing used immunoSEQ multiplex PCR; TCRdb keeps in-frame clones, though not all of them. This table has around 100,000 clones, approximately 93% appearing once. Sequencing input: peripheral blood. The receptor set was obtained from a man aged 50 to 60 with active COVID-19. CDR3s include the opening cysteine and the closing phenylalanine or tryptophan. A D gene is named only where the DNA matches it firmly. The size of a clone is reported for some rows only, either as once, few or many, or as a class for expanded clones.

D gene	CDR3 length	clone size	V gene	J gene	CDR3 DNA	CDR3 protein
TRBD2	16	.	TRBV5-1	TRBJ2-4	TGCGCCAGCAGCGATATTGGCGGGGGGAATGAAAACATTCAGTACTTC	CASSDIGGGNENIQYF
.	11	.	TRBV7-2	TRBJ1-5	TGTGCCAGCAGCTTAAGAGGGCCCCAGCATTTT	CASSLRGPQHF
.	14	once	TRBV5-4	TRBJ1-2	TGTGCCAGCAGCTTGGACAGGACTAACTATGGCTACACCTTC	CASSLDRTNYGYTF
.	13	.	TRBV5-1	TRBJ1-2	TGCGCCAGCAGCTTGGATCCAGTCTATGGCTACACCTTC	CASSLDPVYGYTF
TRBD1	13	.	TRBV19	TRBJ1-2	TGTGCCACAAGACAGGGATTGACCTATGGCTACACCTTC	CATRQGLTYGYTF
TRBD1	13	.	TRBV29-1	TRBJ1-5	TGCAGCGTCTTACAGGGGTCGGGTCAGCCCCAGCATTTT	CSVLQGSGQPQHF
TRBD2	14	.	TRBV6-5	TRBJ2-1	TGTGCCAGCAGAGGGACTAGCGGGAGTACTGAGCAGTTCTTC	CASRGTSGSTEQFF
TRBD2	16	.	TRBV18	TRBJ2-5	TGTGCCAGCTCGCTCTTCCCCACTAGCGGAAAAGAGACCCAGTACTTC	CASSLFPTSGKETQYF
.	16	many	TRBV3-1/TRBV3-2	TRBJ1-3	TGTGCCAGCAGGGGTCAACGGGGATGGACTGGAAACACCATATATTTT	CASRGQRGWTGNTIYF
TRBD1	16	.	TRBV7-9	TRBJ1-1	TGTGCCAGCAGCTTAGTGGGGAACAGGGGGCCTTCTGAAGCTTTCTTT	CASSLVGNRGPSEAFF
TRBD1	14	.	TRBV7-9	TRBJ2-1	TGTGCCAGCAGCTCGACAGGGGCGTACAATGAGCAGTTCTTC	CASSSTGAYNEQFF
.	11	.	TRBV28	TRBJ1-4	TGTGCCAGCCAGGACAGTGAAAAACTGTTTTTT	CASQDSEKLFF
TRBD1	15	.	TRBV7-3	TRBJ1-6	TGTGCCAGCAGCTTAACGGACAGGGAAAATTCACCCCTCCACTTT	CASSLTDRENSPLHF
.	15	.	TRBV9	TRBJ1-2	TGTGCCAGCAGCGTAACCGGGACACCGATTTATGGCTACACCTTC	CASSVTGTPIYGYTF
.	16	.	TRBV4-2	TRBJ1-5	TGTGCCAGCAGCCAAGATTATAGGACAGACAATCAGCCCCAGCATTTT	CASSQDYRTDNQPQHF
.	16	.	TRBV19	TRBJ2-6	TGTGCCAGTAGCAAAACCCCAGGGACTGGGGCCAACGTCCTGACTTTC	CASSKTPGTGANVLTF
TRBD2	18	.	TRBV13	TRBJ2-1	TGTGCCAGCAGCCCACCGGGACTAGCAACTGGGGGTTACAATGAGCAGTTCTTC	CASSPPGLATGGYNEQFF
.	13	.	TRBV3-1/TRBV3-2	TRBJ2-5	TGTGCCAGCAGCCAAAGGGGCCCAGAGACCCAGTACTTC	CASSQRGPETQYF
.	14	.	TRBV6-5	TRBJ1-3	TGTGCCAGCACGGCGGGGATCTCTGGAAACACCATATATTTT	CASTAGISGNTIYF
.	13	.	TRBV7-2	TRBJ1-2	TGTGCCAGCAGCCCTTCTAGCACCTATGGCTACACCTTC	CASSPSSTYGYTF
.	13	.	TRBV5-1	TRBJ1-1	TGCGCCAGCAGCTTGAGACAGGTAGGTGAAGCTTTCTTT	CASSLRQVGEAFF
TRBD1	15	.	TRBV9	TRBJ1-1	TGTGCCAGCAGCGTAGTTGGGACAGCGAACACTGAAGCTTTCTTT	CASSVVGTANTEAFF
TRBD1	15	.	TRBV5-1	TRBJ1-4	TGCGCCAGCAGCGCGACAGGGGCCCCTAATGAAAAACTGTTTTTT	CASSATGAPNEKLFF
TRBD2	16	.	TRBV5-8	TRBJ2-5	TGTGCCAGCAGCCGAGGACTAGCGGGAGGCACGGAGACCCAGTACTTC	CASSRGLAGGTETQYF
TRBD2	15	.	TRBV29-1	TRBJ2-1	TGCAGCGTTGTATACGGCGGGAGGGCCAGAAATGAGCAGTTCTTC	CSVVYGGRARNEQFF
TRBD2	17	.	TRBV11-3	TRBJ2-1	TGTGCCAGCAGCTTAGATCCGCGGGTGCGGGAGCTAACTGAGCAGTTCTTC	CASSLDPRVRELTEQFF
TRBD1	15	.	TRBV18	TRBJ1-1	TGTGCCAGCTCATCGATCGACAGGGGAGGCACTGAAGCTTTCTTT	CASSSIDRGGTEAFF
TRBD2	15	.	TRBV18	TRBJ2-1	TGTGCCAGCTCACCAAGGACGATACGGGGGGATGAGCAGTTCTTC	CASSPRTIRGDEQFF
.	15	.	TRBV5-1	TRBJ2-1	TGCGCCAGCACCGCTAGTGGCGGCACCAACAATGAGCAGTTCTTC	CASTASGGTNNEQFF
.	11	.	TRBV5-4	TRBJ2-2	TGTGCCAGCAAGCTGAATGGGGAGCTGTTTTTT	CASKLNGELFF
TRBD1	16	.	TRBV19	TRBJ2-7	TGTGCCAGTAGTATCCAGACAGGGGGCTTAGCGGACGAGCAGTACTTC	CASSIQTGGLADEQYF
TRBD1	13	.	TRBV5-1	TRBJ2-1	TGCGCCAGCAGCGCCTCAGGGGGCGATGAGCAGTTCTTC	CASSASGGDEQFF
.	13	.	TRBV12-3/TRBV12-4	TRBJ2-1	TGTGCCAGCAGCACCGGAGCGGGCCGCGAGCAGTTCTTC	CASSTGAGREQFF
.	11	.	TRBV7-9	TRBJ1-1	TGTGCCAGTCCAGGGGAAACTGAAGCTTTCTTT	CASPGETEAFF
TRBD1	16	.	TRBV18	TRBJ2-3	TGTGCCAGCTCGCCCCGACAGGGTATGGGGGCAGATACGCAGTATTTT	CASSPRQGMGADTQYF
TRBD2	14	.	TRBV2	TRBJ2-3	TGTGCCAGCAGTGAGAGCGGGGGCACAGATACGCAGTATTTT	CASSESGGTDTQYF
.	17	.	TRBV18	TRBJ1-1	TGTGCCAGCTCACCACTTTCAGGGTCTAACGGGGGCACTGAAGCTTTCTTT	CASSPLSGSNGGTEAFF
TRBD2	15	few	TRBV19	TRBJ2-2	TGTGCCAGTACCTCCGGGGAGGGTCAGGCCGGGGAGCTGTTTTTT	CASTSGEGQAGELFF
TRBD1	15	.	TRBV27	TRBJ1-1	TGTGCCAGCAGTCCCTGGGGACAGATGAACACTGAAGCTTTCTTT	CASSPWGQMNTEAFF
TRBD1	13	.	TRBV6-6	TRBJ1-2	TGTGCCAGCCCGGGACAGGGAGGTGATGGCTACACCTTC	CASPGQGGDGYTF
.	13	.	TRBV10-1	TRBJ2-5	TGCGCCAGCTCCCCGGACTCGCAAGAGACCCAGTACTTC	CASSPDSQETQYF
.	14	.	TRBV11-2	TRBJ2-1	TGTGCCAGCGTCCTAGCGTTAGGCTCGGATGAGCAGTTCTTC	CASVLALGSDEQFF
TRBD2	20	.	TRBV5-1	TRBJ2-5	TGCGCCAGCAGCTTTAGTTTCAGAAGAGGAGCGGGGGGGAGCCTTGAGACCCAGTACTTC	CASSFSFRRGAGGSLETQYF
.	14	.	TRBV7-9	TRBJ2-6	TGTGCCAGCAGCTCTTATCGTGGGGCCAACGTCCTGACTTTC	CASSSYRGANVLTF
TRBD2	15	.	TRBV24-1	TRBJ2-3	TGTGCCACCAGTGATCCGCGGGAGCCTACGGGTACGCAGTATTTT	CATSDPREPTGTQYF
.	17	.	TRBV7-2	TRBJ1-5	TGTGCCAGCAGCCCGAGCCGGATAGACACGACATATCAGCCCCAGCATTTT	CASSPSRIDTTYQPQHF
TRBD1	15	.	TRBV19	TRBJ2-2	TGTGCCAGTAGTCCCCGACAGGGCTGGACCGGGGAGCTGTTTTTT	CASSPRQGWTGELFF
.	12	.	TRBV6-5	TRBJ1-6	TGTGCCAGCAGGGACTTTCAATTCCCCCTCCACTTT	CASRDFQFPLHF
.	11	.	TRBV20-1	TRBJ1-1	TGCAGTGCTAGAGATCTGACCGGGAGCTTCTTT	CSARDLTGSFF
.	12	.	TRBV27	TRBJ2-5	TGTGCCAGCAGTTCCCCTCAGGGGCCCCAGTACTTC	CASSSPQGPQYF
.	13	.	TRBV11-3	TRBJ1-1	TGTGCCAGCAGCTTACGGGGATCCACTGAAGCTTTCTTT	CASSLRGSTEAFF
.	15	once	TRBV6-5	TRBJ2-3	TGTGCCAGCGGAGTAGCGGTAAGGGGTCCAGATACGCAGTATTTT	CASGVAVRGPDTQYF
.	15	.	TRBV29-1	TRBJ2-6	TGCAGCGTTGTTATGGGCAGCTCTGGGGCCAACGTCCTGACTTTC	CSVVMGSSGANVLTF
TRBD2	17	.	TRBV11-3	TRBJ2-3	TGTGCCAGCAGCCGACTAGCGGGAGGGCCTATCACAGATACGCAGTATTTT	CASSRLAGGPITDTQYF
TRBD1	15	.	TRBV4-1	TRBJ1-6	TGCGCCAGCAGCCAAGCGGGGACAGGGACTTCACCCCTCCACTTT	CASSQAGTGTSPLHF